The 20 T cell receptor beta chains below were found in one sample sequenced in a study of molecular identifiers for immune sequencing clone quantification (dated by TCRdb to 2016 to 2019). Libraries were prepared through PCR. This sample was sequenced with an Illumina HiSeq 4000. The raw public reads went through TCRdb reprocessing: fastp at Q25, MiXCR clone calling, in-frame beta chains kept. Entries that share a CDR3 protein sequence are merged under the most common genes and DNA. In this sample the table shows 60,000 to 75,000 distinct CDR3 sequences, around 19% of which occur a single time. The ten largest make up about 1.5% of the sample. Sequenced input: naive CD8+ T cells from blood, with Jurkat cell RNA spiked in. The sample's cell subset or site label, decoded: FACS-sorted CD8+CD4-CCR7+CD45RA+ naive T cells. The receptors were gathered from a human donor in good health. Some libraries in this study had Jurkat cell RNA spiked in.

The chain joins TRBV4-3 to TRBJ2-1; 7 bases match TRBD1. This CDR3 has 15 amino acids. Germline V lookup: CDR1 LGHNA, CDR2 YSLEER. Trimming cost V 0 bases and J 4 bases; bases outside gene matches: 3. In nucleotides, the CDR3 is TGCGCCAGCAGCCAAGACCGGGGACAGTACAATGAGCAGTTCTTC. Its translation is CASSQDRGQYNEQFF.

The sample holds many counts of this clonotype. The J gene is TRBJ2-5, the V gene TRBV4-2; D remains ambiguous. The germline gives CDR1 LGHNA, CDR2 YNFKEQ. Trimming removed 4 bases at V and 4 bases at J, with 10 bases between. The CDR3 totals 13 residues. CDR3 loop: CASSPTVPETQYF. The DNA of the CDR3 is TGTGCCAGCAGCCCCACGGTGCCAGAGACCCAGTACTTC.

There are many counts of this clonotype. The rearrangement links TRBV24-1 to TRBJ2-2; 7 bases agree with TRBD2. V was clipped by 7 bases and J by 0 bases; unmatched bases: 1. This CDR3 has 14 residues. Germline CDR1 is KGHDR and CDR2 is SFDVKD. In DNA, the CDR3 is TGTGCCACCAGCGGACTAGCGAACACCGGGGAGCTGTTTTTT. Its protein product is CATSGLANTGELFF.

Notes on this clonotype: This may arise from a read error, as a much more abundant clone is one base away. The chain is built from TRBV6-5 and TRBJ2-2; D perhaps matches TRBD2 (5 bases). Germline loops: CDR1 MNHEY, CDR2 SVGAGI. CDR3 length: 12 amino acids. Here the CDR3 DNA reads TGTGCCAGCAGTTCGCTAACCGGGGAGCCGTTTTTT. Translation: CASSSLTGEPFF.

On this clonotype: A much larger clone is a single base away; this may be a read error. Written as DNA, the CDR3 is TGTGCCAGCAGTCCGAGGGGGCTATTCGGGCAGTACTTC. This gives the protein CASSPRGLFGQYF. V usage is TRBV2 and J usage is TRBJ2-7, with TRBD1 matching over 7 bases. The CDR3 has 13 amino acids. With 5 bases clipped from V and 9 bases from J, the junction kept 10 bases outside the gene matches. Germline assignment: CDR1 SNHLY and CDR2 FYNNEI.

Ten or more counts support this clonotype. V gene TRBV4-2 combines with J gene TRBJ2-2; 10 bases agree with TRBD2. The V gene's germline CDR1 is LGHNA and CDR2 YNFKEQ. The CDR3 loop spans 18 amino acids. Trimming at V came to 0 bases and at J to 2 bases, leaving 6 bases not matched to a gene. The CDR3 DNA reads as TGTGCCAGCAGCCAAGATCCGGCTAGCGGGAGTAACACCGGGGAGCTGTTTTTT. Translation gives CASSQDPASGSNTGELFF.

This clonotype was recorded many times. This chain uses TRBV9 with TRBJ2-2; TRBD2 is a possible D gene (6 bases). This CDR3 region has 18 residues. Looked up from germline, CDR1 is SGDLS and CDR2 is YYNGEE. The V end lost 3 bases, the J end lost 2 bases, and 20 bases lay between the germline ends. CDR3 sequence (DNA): TGTGCCAGCAGCGACCCCATCGCGGGAATCGATAACACCGGGGAGCTGTTTTTT. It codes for CASSDPIAGIDNTGELFF.

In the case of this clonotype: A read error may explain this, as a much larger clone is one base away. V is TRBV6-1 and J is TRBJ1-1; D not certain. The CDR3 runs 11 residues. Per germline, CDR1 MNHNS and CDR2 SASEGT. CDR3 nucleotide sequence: TGTGCCAGCGGCCTGAACACTGTAGCTTTCTTT. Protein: CASGLNTVAFF.

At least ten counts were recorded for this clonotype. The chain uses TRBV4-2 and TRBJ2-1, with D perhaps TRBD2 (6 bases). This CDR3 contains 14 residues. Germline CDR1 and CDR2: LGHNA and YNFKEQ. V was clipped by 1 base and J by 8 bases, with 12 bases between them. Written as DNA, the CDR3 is TGTGCCAGCAGCCAAGCGGGAGAGGTCGATGAGCAGTTCTTC. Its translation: CASSQAGEVDEQFF.

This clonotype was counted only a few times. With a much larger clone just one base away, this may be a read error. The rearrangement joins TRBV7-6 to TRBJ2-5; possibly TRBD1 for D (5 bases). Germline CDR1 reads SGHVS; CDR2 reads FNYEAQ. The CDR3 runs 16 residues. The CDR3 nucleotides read TGTGCCGGCAGCTTAAGTCCAGGGCGGTACCAAGAGACCCAGTACTTC. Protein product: CAGSLSPGRYQETQYF.

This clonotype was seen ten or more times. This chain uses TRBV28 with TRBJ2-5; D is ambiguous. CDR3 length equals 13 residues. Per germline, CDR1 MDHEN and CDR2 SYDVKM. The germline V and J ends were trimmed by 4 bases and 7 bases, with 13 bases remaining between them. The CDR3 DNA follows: TGTGCCAGCAGTTATACGCCCCTCGGGACCCAGTACTTC. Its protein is CASSYTPLGTQYF.

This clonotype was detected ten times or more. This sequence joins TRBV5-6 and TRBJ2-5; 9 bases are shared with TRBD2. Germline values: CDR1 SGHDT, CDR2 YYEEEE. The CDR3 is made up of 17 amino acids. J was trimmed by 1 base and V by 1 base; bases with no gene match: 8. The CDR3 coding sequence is TGTGCCAGCAGCTTGATCATAGCGGGAGTACCCCAAGAGACCCAGTACTTC. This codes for CASSLIIAGVPQETQYF.

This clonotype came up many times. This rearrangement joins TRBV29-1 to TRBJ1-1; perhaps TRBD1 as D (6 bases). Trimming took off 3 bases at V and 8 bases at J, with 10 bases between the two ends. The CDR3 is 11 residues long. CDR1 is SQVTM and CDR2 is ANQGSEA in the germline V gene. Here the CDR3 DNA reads TGCAGCGTTGAGACCGGGACAGAAGCTTTCTTT. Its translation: CSVETGTEAFF.

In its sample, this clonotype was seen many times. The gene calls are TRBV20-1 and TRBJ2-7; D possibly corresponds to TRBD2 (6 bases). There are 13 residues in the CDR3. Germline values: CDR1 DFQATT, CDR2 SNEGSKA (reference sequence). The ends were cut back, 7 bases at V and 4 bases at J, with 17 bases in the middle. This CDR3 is CSGRGGIIYEQYF. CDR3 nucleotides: TGCAGTGGCAGAGGCGGGATTATTTACGAGCAGTACTTC.

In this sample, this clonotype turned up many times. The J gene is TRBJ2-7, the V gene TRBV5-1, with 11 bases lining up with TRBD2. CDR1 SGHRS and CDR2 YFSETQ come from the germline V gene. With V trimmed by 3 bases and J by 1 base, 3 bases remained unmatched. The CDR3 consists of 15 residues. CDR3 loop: CASSSGTSGSYEQYF. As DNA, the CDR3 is TGCGCCAGCAGCTCCGGGACTAGCGGTTCCTACGAGCAGTACTTC. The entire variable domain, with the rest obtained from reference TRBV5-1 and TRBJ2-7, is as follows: KAGVTQTPRYLIKTRGQQVTLSCSPISGHRSVSWYQQTPGQGLQFLFEYFSETQRNKGNFPGRFSGRQFSNSRSEMNVSTLELGDSALYLCASSSGTSGSYEQYFGPGTRLTVT.

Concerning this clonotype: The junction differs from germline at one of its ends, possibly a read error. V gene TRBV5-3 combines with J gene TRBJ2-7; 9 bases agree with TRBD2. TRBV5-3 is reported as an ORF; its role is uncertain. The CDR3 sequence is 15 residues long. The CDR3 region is CASSLGRLAGYEQYF. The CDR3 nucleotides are TGTGCCAGTAGCTTGGGTCGTCTAGCGGGATACGAGCAGTACTTC.

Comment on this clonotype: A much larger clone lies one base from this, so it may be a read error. CDR3 residues: CASSLRGTGSTEAFF. The CDR3 nucleotides are TGTGCCAGCAGCCTCAGGGGCACCGGGTCAACTGAAGCTTTCTTT. The chain has TRBV11-3 and TRBJ1-1, with TRBD1 as a possible D gene (6 bases). V lost 5 bases and J lost 5, with 18 bases in between. Germline CDR1 is SGHNT and CDR2 is YENEEA. CDR3 length: 15 residues. The full variable domain, in which reference TRBV11-3 and TRBJ1-1 provide the parts outside the CDR3, is EAGVVQSPRYKIIEKKQPVAFWCNPISGHNTLYWYLQNLGQGPELLIRYENEEAVDDSQLPKDRFSAERLKGVDSTLKIQPAELGDSAVYLCASSLRGTGSTEAFFGQGTRLTVV.

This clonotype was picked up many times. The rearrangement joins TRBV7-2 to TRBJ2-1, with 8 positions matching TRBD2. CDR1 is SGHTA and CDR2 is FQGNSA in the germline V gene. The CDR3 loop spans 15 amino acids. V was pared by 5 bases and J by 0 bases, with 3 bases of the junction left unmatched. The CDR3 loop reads CASSPSGSSYNEQFF. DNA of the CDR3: TGTGCCAGCAGCCCGAGCGGGAGCTCCTACAATGAGCAGTTCTTC.

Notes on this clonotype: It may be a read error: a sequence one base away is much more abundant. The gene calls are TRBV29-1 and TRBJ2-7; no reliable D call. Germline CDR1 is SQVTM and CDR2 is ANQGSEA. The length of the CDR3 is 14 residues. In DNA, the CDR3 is TGCAGCGTTGAAGACAGTTCTACTTCCTACGAGCGGTACTTC. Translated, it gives CSVEDSSTSYERYF.

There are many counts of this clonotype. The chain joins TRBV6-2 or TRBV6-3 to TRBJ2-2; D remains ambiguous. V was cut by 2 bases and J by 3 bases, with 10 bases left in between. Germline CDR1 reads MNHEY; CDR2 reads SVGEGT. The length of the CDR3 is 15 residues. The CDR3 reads CASSYTRLDTGELFF. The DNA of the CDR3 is TGTGCCAGCAGTTACACCAGGTTGGACACCGGGGAGCTGTTTTTT.